This TCR beta chain is drawn from a study of OX40 agonist ivuxolimab in advanced cancers. The overall study: Participants could have had prior anti-PD-1, anti-PD-L1 or anti-CTLA-4 therapy, and around 43% had some. Study results and caveats: Low normalized T-cell clonal expansion was additionally recorded for some nonresponders.

This clone was seen a handful of times. The antigen is undetermined. Blood draws occurred at baseline, cycle 4 day 1, and cycle 7 day 1. CDR3 length equals 15 residues. The V end lost 3 bases, the J end lost 5 bases, and 16 bases lay between the germline ends. Germline CDR1 reads SGHAT; CDR2 reads FQNNGV. Clones were read by immunoSEQ multiplex PCR, and TCRdb kept only the in-frame ones, dropping some. The sample has 100,000 or so clones, over 75% seen once; the top ten hold 0.31%. The sequencing used CD4+ or CD8+ T cells sorted from blood, collected in a trial of the OX40 agonist ivuxolimab. The chain recombines TRBV11-2 with TRBJ2-5, with D perhaps TRBD2 (5 bases). This receptor was obtained from an adult with an advanced solid tumor such as melanoma, head and neck, liver or kidney cancer. As DNA, the CDR3 is TGTGCCAGCAGCTTTTCCCGGACGTCGGGGGAGACCCAGTACTTC. Encoded protein: CASSFSRTSGETQYF.